The present entry profiles one T cell receptor beta chain with its context. Its antigen is as yet unknown. Sequencing used immunoSEQ multiplex PCR; TCRdb keeps in-frame clones, though not all of them. The table has 130,000 or so clones, more than 70% seen once. The data derive from a study of T cells in localized non-small cell lung cancer. Study-wide results and caveats: A median of 57 of the top 100 tumor clones appeared in adjacent lung, which was paired and uninvolved. Tumor showed lower T cell clonality than uninvolved adjacent lung, where it was highest.

This CDR3 has 14 amino acids. The germline CDR1 and CDR2 sequences are SGHDN and FVKESK. The V gene lost 0 bases and the J gene lost 9 bases, with 15 bases spanning the gap. This receptor was taken from a female donor at least 60 years old with stage I lung adenocarcinoma. The sequences come from peripheral blood, collected before any cancer treatment. This chain joins TRBV14 and TRBJ2-7; perhaps TRBD2 as D (6 bases). CDR3 region: CASSQDIMGGRQYF. The CDR3 nucleotides are TGTGCCAGCAGCCAAGATATCATGGGAGGTCGGCAGTACTTC.